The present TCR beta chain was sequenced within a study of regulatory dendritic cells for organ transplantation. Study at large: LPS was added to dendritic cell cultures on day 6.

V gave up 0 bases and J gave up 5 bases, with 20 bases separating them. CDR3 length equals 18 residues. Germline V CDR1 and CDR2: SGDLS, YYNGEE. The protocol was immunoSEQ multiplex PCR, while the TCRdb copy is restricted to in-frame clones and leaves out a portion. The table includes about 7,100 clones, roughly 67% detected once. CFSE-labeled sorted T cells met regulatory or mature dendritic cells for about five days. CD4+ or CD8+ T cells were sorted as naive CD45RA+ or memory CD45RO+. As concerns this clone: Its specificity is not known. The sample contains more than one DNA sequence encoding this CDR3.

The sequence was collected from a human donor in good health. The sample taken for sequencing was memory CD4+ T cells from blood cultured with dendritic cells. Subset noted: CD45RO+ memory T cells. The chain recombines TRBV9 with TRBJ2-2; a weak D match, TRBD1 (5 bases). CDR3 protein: CASSVARQGGVGTGELFF. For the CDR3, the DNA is TGTGCCAGCAGCGTAGCTAGGCAGGGTGGGGTCGGTACCGGGGAGCTGTTTTTT.